This record looks at one T cell receptor beta chain sequence and its context. Antigen specificity is unknown. Generated by immunoSEQ multiplex PCR, the TCRdb table keeps only in-frame clones and is missing some. The table has around 140,000 clones, roughly nine tenths seen once. This entry is derived from a study of T cell responses to AZD1222 COVID-19 vaccine. Study-wide results and caveats: Close to half of spike-specific TCRs reportedly recognize unmutated variant regions.

CDR3 length: 18 residues. V shed 5 bases and J 1 base; nucleotides not matched to a gene: 17. Germline CDR1 and CDR2: SEHNR and FQNEAQ (reference sequence). The starting material was peripheral blood, obtained on day 0 of AZD1222 vaccination. V is TRBV7-9 and J is TRBJ2-7; the match to TRBD2 covers 7 bases. This TCR came from an adult in good health. This chain's CDR3 is CASSPSSGRRGSSYEQYF. The DNA for the CDR3 is TGTGCCAGCAGCCCCTCCTCCGGGAGGCGGGGGAGTTCCTACGAGCAGTACTTC.